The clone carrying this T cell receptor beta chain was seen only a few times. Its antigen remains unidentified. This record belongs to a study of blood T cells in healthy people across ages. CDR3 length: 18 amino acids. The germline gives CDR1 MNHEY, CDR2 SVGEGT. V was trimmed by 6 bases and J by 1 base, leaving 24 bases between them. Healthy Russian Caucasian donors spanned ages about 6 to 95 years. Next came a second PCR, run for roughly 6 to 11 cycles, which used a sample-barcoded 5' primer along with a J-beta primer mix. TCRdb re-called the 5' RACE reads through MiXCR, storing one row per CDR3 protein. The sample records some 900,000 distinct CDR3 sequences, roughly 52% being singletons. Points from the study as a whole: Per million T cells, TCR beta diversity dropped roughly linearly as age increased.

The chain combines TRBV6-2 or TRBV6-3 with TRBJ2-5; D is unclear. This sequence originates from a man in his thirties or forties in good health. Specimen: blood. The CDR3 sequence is CASRRDLGDTQPQETQYF. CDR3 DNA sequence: TGTGCCAGCAGACGAGATCTCGGCGACACTCAGCCCCAAGAGACCCAGTACTTC.